This TCR beta chain is from a study of blood T cell repertoires in COVID-19. The overall study: T cells, B-cell-depleted T cells, or PBMCs supplied cDNA or gDNA.

This clone was detected only once. The data were produced by immunoSEQ multiplex PCR, yet TCRdb's version contains in-frame clones alone and is incomplete. The sample has approximately 250,000 clones, around 90% seen once. The material sequenced was peripheral blood. The clonotype originates from a woman aged 60-75 years with COVID-19, enrolled during active disease.

As DNA, the CDR3 is TGTGCCTGGAGCCCGGGACACCTGAGCTCTGGAAACACCATATATTTT. It encodes CAWSPGHLSSGNTIYF. The chain joins TRBV30 to TRBJ1-3; a weak D match, TRBD1 (6 bases). The CDR3 covers 16 residues. CDR1 is GTSNPN, CDR2 SVGIG, per germline (reference sequence). V lost 3 bases, J lost 0 bases, and 15 bases lay in between.